A single T cell receptor beta chain is shown here with its context. The sample is drawn from a study of blood T cell repertoires in COVID-19. Study overall: Italy, Spain and the United States were the sources of the convalescent and acute COVID-19 samples. T cells, B-cell-depleted T cells, or PBMCs provided the cDNA or gDNA that served as material.

Per the original methods: Nucleated cell number was recorded as an estimate derived from reference gene primer amplification. The data were produced by immunoSEQ multiplex PCR, yet TCRdb's version contains in-frame clones alone and is incomplete. V and J calls and clone size come straight from that table; D and trimming were deduced from the DNA. This sample has approximately 170,000 clones, with about 89% found just once. The CDR3 runs 13 residues. Germline CDR1 MNHNS, CDR2 SASEGT. Trimming pared 1 base from V and 9 bases from J, leaving 10 bases between. Material: peripheral blood. This chain links TRBV6-1 with TRBJ2-4; D is perhaps TRBD2 (5 bases). The source of this sequence is a man aged 70 or older with acute or convalescent COVID-19. The CDR3 DNA is TGTGCCAGCAGTGAAGAAGAGGGTGCCATTCAGTACTTC. Translated: CASSEEEGAIQYF.